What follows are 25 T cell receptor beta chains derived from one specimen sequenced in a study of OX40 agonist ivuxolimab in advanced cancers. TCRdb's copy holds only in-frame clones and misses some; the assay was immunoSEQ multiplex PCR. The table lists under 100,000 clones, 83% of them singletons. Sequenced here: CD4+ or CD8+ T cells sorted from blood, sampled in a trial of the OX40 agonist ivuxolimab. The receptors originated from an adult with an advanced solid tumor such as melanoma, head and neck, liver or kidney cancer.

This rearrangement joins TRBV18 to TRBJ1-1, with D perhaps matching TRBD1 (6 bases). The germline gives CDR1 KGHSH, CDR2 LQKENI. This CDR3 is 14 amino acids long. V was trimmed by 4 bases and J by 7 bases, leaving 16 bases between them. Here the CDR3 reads CASSHTGSASEAFF. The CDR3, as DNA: TGTGCCAGCTCACACACAGGGTCCGCAAGTGAAGCTTTCTTT.

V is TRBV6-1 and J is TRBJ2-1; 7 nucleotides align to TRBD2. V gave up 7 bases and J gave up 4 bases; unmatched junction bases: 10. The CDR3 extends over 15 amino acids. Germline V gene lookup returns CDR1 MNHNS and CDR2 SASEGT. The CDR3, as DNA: TGTGCCAGCACTCCGTTTGGCGGGGGTTACAATGAGCAGTTCTTC. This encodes CASTPFGGGYNEQFF.

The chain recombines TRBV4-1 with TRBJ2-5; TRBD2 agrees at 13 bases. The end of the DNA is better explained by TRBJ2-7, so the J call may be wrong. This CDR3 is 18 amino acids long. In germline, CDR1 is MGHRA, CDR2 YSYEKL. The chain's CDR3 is CASSPRTSGGASSYEQYF. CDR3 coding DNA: TGCGCCAGCAGCCCCCGGACTAGCGGGGGAGCGAGCTCCTACGAGCAGTACTTC.

The CDR3 region is CASSLSQGAYNEQFF. CDR3 nucleotides: TGCGCCAGCAGCTTGAGCCAGGGGGCCTACAATGAGCAGTTCTTC. V and J are TRBV5-1 and TRBJ2-1; TRBD1 aligns across 7 bases. Trimming cost V 1 base and J 2 bases; bases outside gene matches: 3. Germline values: CDR1 SGHRS, CDR2 YFSETQ. CDR3 length: 15 amino acids.

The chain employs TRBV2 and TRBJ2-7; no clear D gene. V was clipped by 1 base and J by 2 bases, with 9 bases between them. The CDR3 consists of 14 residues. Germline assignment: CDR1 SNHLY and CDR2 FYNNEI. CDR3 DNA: TGTGCCAGCAGTGAAGAGCGTCCGGCCTACGAGCAGTACTTC. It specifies CASSEERPAYEQYF.

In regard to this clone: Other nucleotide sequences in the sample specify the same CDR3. CDR3: CASSLRTGADTQYF. The CDR3 region has the DNA TGTGCCAGCAGCCTCCGGACAGGGGCAGATACGCAGTATTTT. The chain links TRBV9 to TRBJ2-3, with TRBD1 matching over 9 bases. J was trimmed by 4 bases and V by 4 bases; bases with no gene match: 4. Germline CDR1 is SGDLS and CDR2 is YYNGEE. The CDR3 totals 14 residues.

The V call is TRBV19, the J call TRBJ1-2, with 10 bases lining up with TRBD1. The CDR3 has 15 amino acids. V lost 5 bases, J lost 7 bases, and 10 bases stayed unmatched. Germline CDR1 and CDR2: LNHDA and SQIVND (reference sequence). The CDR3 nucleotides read TGTGCCAGTAGTCCTCTGACAGGGGGCGGTGGTGGCTACACCTTC. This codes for CASSPLTGGGGGYTF.

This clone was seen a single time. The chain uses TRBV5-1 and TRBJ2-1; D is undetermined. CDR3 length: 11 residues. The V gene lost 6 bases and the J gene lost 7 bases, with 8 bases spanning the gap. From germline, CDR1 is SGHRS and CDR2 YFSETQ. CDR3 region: CASKIGNEQFF. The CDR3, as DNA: TGCGCCAGCAAAATCGGAAATGAGCAGTTCTTC. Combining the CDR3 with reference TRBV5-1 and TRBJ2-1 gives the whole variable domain KAGVTQTPRYLIKTRGQQVTLSCSPISGHRSVSWYQQTPGQGLQFLFEYFSETQRNKGNFPGRFSGRQFSNSRSEMNVSTLELGDSALYLCASKIGNEQFFGPGTRLTVL.

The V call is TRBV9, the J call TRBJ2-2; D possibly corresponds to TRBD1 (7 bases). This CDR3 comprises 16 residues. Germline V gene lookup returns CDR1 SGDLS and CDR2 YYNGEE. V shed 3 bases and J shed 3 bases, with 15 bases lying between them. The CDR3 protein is CASSAGGQWYTGELFF. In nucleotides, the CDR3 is TGTGCCAGCAGCGCAGGGGGGCAATGGTACACCGGGGAGCTGTTTTTT. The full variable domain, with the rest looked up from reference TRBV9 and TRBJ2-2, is DSGVTQTPKHLITATGQRVTLRCSPRSGDLSVYWYQQSLDQGLQFLIQYYNGEERAKGNILERFSAQQFPDLHSELNLSSLELGDSALYFCASSAGGQWYTGELFFGEGSRLTVL.

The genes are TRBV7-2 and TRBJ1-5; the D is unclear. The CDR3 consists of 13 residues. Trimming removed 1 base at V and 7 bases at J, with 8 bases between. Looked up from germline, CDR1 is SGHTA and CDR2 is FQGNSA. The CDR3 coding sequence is TGTGCCAGCAGCTTAGATAGCCGGCAGCCCCAGCATTTT. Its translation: CASSLDSRQPQHF.

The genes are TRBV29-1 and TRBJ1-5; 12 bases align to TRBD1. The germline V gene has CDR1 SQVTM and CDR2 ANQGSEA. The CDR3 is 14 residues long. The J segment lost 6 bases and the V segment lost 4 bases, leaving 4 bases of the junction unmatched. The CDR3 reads CSVGGQGAGQPQHF. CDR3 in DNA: TGCAGCGTTGGGGGACAGGGGGCTGGTCAGCCCCAGCATTTT.

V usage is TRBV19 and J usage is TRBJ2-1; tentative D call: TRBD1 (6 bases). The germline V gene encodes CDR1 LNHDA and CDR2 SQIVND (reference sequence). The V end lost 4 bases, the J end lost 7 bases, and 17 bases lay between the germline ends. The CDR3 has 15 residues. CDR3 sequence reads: CASSTGTPLPNEQFF. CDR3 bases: TGTGCCAGTAGTACCGGGACACCCCTTCCGAATGAGCAGTTCTTC.

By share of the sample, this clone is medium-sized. In nucleotides, the CDR3 is TGTGCCAGCAGCTTGGGATGGTACGGGGACACTGAAGCTTTCTTT. Protein product: CASSLGWYGDTEAFF. The chain employs TRBV5-6 and TRBJ1-1, with no clear D. Germline loops: CDR1 SGHDT, CDR2 YYEEEE. The CDR3 length is 15 residues. V was pared by 0 bases and J by 3 bases, with 12 bases between.

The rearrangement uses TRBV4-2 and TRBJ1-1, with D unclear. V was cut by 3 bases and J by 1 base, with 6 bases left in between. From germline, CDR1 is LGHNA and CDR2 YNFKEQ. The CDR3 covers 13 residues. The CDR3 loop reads CASSQGPNTEAFF. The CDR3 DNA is TGTGCCAGCAGCCAGGGTCCGAACACTGAAGCTTTCTTT.

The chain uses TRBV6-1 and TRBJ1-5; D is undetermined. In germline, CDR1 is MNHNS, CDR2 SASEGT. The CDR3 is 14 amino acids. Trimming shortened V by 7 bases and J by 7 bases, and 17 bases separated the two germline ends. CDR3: CASTLMDSAQPQHF. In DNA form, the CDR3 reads TGTGCCAGCACCCTCATGGACTCGGCACAGCCCCAGCATTTT.

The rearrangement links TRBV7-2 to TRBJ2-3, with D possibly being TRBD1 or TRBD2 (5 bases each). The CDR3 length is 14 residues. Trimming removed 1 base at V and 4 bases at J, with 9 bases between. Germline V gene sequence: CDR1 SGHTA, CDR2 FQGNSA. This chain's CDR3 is CASSLVGPPDTQYF. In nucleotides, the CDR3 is TGTGCCAGCAGCTTAGTGGGACCGCCAGATACGCAGTATTTT.

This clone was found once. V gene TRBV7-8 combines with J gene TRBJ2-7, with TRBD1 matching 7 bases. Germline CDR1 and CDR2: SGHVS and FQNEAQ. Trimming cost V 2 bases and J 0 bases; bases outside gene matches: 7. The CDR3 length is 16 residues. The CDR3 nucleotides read TGTGCCAGCAGCTTATCAGGGGGATTAAGCTCCTACGAGCAGTACTTC. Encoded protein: CASSLSGGLSSYEQYF.

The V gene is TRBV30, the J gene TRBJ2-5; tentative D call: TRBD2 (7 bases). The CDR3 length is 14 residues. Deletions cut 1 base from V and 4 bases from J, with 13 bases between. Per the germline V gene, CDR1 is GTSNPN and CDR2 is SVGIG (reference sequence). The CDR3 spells CAWSALGGRETQYF. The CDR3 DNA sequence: TGTGCCTGGAGTGCATTGGGGGGGCGAGAGACCCAGTACTTC.

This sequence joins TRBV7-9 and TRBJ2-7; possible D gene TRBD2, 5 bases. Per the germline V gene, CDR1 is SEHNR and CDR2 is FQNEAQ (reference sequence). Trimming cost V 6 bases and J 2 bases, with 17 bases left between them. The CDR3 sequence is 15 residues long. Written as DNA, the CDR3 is TGTGCCAGCAGTCAAGGAGGCCCGGGCCCCTACGAGCAGTACTTC. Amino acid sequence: CASSQGGPGPYEQYF.

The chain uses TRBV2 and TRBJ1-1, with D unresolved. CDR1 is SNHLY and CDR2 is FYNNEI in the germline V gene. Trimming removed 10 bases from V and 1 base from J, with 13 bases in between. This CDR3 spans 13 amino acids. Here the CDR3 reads CATGPTQNTEAFF. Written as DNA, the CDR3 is TGTGCCACCGGGCCCACACAGAACACTGAAGCTTTCTTT.

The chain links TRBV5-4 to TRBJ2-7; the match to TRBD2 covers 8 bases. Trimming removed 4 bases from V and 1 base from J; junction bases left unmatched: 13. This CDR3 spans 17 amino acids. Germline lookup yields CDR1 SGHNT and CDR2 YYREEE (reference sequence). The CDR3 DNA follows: TGTGCCAGCAGCCTTTCCGGGGGGGCCTCACATTCCTACGAGCAGTACTTC. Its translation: CASSLSGGASHSYEQYF.

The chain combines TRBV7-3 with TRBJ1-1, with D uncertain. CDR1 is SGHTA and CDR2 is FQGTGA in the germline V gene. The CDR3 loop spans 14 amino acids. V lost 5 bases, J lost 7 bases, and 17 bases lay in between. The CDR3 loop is CASSENALGNEAFF. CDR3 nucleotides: TGTGCCAGCAGCGAGAATGCATTGGGAAATGAAGCTTTCTTT.

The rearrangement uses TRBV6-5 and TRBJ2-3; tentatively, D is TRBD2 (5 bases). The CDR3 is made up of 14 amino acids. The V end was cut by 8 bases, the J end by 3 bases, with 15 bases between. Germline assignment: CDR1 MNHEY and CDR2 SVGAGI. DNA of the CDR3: TGTGCCAGCGGGGAGCGGAGTGGGACAGATACGCAGTATTTT. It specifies CASGERSGTDTQYF.

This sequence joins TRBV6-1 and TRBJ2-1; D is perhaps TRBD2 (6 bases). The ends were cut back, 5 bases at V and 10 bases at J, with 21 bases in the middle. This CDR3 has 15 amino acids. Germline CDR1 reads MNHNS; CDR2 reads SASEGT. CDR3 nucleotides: TGTGCCAGCAGTAGCCCTCTGGAGGGAAAGGAAGAGCAGTTCTTC. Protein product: CASSSPLEGKEEQFF.

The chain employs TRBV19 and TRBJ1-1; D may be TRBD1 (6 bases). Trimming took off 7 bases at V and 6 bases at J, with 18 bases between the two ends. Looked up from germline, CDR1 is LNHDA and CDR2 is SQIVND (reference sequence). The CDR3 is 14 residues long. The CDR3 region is CASTLGGGSAEAFF. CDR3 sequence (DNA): TGTGCCAGTACTCTAGGGGGGGGATCGGCTGAAGCTTTCTTT.